This T cell receptor beta chain was recovered during a study of T cell responses to AZD1222 COVID-19 vaccine. General study results and limits: Spike was spanned by vaccine-associated CD4 TCRs, with dominance at 160-218 and 743-854. Clonal diversity was possibly underestimated, and the donors were mostly white British, with more females. Only six individuals given AZD1222 were seropositive at baseline.

Looked up from germline, CDR1 is LNHDA and CDR2 is SQIVND (reference sequence). This CDR3 region has 15 residues. V shed 3 bases and J 4 bases; nucleotides not matched to a gene: 3. TCRdb's copy holds only in-frame clones and misses some; the assay was immunoSEQ multiplex PCR. Of over 70,000 clones listed, approximately 86% are singletons. Regarding this clone: The antigen is unknown.

Sequenced material: peripheral blood, taken on day 0 of AZD1222 vaccination. The chain has TRBV19 and TRBJ1-5; the match to TRBD1 covers 10 bases. The clonotype was recovered from an adult in good health. CDR3: CASSIGTGANQPQHF. The DNA for the CDR3 is TGTGCCAGTAGTATCGGGACAGGGGCAAATCAGCCCCAGCATTTT.